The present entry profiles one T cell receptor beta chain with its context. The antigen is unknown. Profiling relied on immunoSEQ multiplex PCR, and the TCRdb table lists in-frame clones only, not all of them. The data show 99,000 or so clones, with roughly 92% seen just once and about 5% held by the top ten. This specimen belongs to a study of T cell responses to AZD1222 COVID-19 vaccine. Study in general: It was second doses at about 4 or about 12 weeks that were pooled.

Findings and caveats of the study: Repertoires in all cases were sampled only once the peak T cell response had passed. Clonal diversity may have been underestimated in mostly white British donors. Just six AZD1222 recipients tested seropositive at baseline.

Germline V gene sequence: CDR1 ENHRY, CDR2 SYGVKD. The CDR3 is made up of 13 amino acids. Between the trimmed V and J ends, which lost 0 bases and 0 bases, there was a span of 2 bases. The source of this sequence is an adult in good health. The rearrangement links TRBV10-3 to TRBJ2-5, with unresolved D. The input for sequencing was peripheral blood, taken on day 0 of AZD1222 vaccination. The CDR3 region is CAISESHQETQYF. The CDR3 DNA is TGTGCCATCAGTGAGTCACACCAAGAGACCCAGTACTTC.